This T cell receptor (beta chain) was sequenced during a study of OX40 agonist ivuxolimab in advanced cancers. Overall study: Dose-escalation patients' cancers were hepatocellular carcinoma, melanoma, renal cell or head and neck cancer.

Study observations and caveats: Doses of 0.1 to 3.0 mg/kg were accompanied by clonal expansion of CD4+ and CD8+ blood T cells by week 6.

About this clone itself: Its antigen is not identified.

This table comes from immunoSEQ multiplex PCR, and its TCRdb copy is limited to in-frame clones, with some not included. Found here are over 85,000 clones, under 90% of them singletons; the top ten hold roughly 1.1%. This CDR3 has 15 amino acids. CDR1 and CDR2 (germline): SGHTA, FQGNSA. Trimming took off 4 bases at V and 0 bases at J, with 10 bases between the two ends. The origin of this receptor is an adult with an advanced solid tumor such as melanoma, head and neck, liver or kidney cancer. The sample consisted of CD4+ or CD8+ T cells sorted from blood, taken in a trial of the OX40 agonist ivuxolimab. V gene TRBV7-2 combines with J gene TRBJ1-3; the D gene is possibly TRBD1 (6 bases). CDR3 protein: CASSSGQSSGNTIYF. CDR3 DNA sequence: TGTGCCAGCAGCTCCGGACAGAGCTCTGGAAACACCATATATTTT.